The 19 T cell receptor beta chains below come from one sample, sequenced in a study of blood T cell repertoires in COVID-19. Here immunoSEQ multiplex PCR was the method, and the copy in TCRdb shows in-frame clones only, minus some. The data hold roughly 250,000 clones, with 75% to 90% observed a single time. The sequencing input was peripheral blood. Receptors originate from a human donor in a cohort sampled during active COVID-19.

This CDR3 is CASSWGQSSYEQYF. CDR3 nucleotides: TGTGCCAGCAGTTGGGGACAGAGCTCCTACGAGCAGTACTTC. The chain links TRBV11-2 to TRBJ2-7; TRBD1 matches at 7 bases. Per the germline V gene, CDR1 is SGHAT and CDR2 is FQNNGV. The junction had 5 bases not matched to a gene; V was cut back by 6 bases and J by 0 bases. The CDR3 is made up of 14 amino acids. Combining the CDR3 with reference TRBV11-2 and TRBJ2-7 gives the whole variable domain EAGVAQSPRYKIIEKRQSVAFWCNPISGHATLYWYQQILGQGPKLLIQFQNNGVVDDSQLPKDRFSAERLKGVDSTLKIQPAKLEDSAVYLCASSWGQSSYEQYFGPGTRLTVT.

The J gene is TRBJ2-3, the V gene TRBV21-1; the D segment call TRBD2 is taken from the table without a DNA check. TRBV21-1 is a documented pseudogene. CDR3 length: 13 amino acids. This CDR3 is CASSNSGADTQYF. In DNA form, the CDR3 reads TGTGCCAGCAGCAATTCGGGGGCAGATACGCAGTATTTT.

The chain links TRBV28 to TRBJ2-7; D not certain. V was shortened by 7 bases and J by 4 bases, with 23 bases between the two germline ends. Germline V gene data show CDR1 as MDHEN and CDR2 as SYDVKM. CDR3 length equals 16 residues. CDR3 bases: TGTGCCAGCATCTCTAGACGAGGATCCTCTTCTTACGAGCAGTACTTC. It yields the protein CASISRRGSSSYEQYF.

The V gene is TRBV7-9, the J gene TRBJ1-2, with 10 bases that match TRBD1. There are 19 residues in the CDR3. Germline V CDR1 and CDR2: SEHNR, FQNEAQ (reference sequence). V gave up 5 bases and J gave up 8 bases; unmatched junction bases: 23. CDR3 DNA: TGTGCCAGCAGCCGCTCGGGAGGCACTGTGGGGACAGGGGCGGGCGGCTACACCTTC. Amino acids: CASSRSGGTVGTGAGGYTF.

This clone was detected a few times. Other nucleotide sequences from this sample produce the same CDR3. In DNA form, the CDR3 reads TGTGCCAGCAGCACAGACAGGGGACCCCTCTATGGCTACACCTTC. It specifies CASSTDRGPLYGYTF. This rearrangement joins TRBV5-4 to TRBJ1-2; TRBD1 agrees at 8 bases. The CDR3 is 15 amino acids. V dropped 4 bases and J dropped 4; count of bases not matched to a gene: 9. The germline gives CDR1 SGHNT, CDR2 YYREEE (reference sequence).

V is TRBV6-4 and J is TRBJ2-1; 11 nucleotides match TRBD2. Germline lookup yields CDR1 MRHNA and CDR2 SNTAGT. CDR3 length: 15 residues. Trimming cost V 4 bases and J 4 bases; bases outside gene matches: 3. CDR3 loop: CASSAGTSGYNEQFF. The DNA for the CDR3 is TGTGCCAGCAGTGCCGGGACTAGCGGTTACAATGAGCAGTTCTTC.

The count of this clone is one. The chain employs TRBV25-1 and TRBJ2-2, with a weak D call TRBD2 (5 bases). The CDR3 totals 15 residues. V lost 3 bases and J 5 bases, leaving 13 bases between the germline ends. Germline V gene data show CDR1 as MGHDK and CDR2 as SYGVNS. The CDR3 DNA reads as TGTGCCAGCAGTGACACGGGGAGAGGAACCGGGGAGCTGTTTTTT. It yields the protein CASSDTGRGTGELFF.

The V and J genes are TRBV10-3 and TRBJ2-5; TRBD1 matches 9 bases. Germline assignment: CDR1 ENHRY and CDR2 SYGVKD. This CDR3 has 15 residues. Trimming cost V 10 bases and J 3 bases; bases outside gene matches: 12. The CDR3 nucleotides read TGTGCCACCCGCCAGTTCGGGGACAGGGAAGAGACCCAGTACTTC. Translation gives CATRQFGDREETQYF.

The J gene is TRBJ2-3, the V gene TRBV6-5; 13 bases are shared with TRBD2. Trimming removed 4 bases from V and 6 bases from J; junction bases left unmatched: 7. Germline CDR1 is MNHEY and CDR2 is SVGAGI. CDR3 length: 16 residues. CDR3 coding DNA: TGTGCCAGCAGTTCTCGGACTAGCGGGAGTGTGGATACGCAGTATTTT. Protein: CASSSRTSGSVDTQYF.

The CDR3 region has the DNA TGCGCCAGCAGCCAAGTGCCGGGGACAGTCTCCAGCTATGGCTACACCTTC. Protein: CASSQVPGTVSSYGYTF. The chain joins TRBV4-1 to TRBJ1-2; 7 nucleotides align to TRBD1. V lost 1 base to trimming and J lost 4 bases; unmatched junction nucleotides: 12. CDR1 is MGHRA, CDR2 YSYEKL, per germline. The CDR3 has 17 amino acids.

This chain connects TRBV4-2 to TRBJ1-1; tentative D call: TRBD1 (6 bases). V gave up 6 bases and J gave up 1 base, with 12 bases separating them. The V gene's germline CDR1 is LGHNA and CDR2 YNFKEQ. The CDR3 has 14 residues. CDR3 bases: TGTGCCAGCAGGAGGGGGGGACAGAACACTGAAGCTTTCTTT. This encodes CASRRGGQNTEAFF.

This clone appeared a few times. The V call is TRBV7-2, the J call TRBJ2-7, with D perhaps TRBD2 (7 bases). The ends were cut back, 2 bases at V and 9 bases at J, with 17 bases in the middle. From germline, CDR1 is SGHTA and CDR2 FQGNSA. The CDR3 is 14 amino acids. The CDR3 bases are TGTGCCAGCAGCTTAACTCTACGGGGGGCCGGGCAGTACTTC. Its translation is CASSLTLRGAGQYF.

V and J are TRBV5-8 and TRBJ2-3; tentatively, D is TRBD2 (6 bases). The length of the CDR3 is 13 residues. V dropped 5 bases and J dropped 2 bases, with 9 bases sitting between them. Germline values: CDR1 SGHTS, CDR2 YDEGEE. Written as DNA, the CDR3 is TGTGCCAGCAGACGGGACTTCACAGATACGCAGTATTTT. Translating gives CASRRDFTDTQYF.

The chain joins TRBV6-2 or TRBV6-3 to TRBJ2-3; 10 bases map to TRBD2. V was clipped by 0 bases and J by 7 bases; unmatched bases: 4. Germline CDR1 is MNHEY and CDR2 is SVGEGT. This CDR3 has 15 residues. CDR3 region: CASSYSGTSVYTQYF. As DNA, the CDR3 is TGTGCCAGCAGTTACTCGGGGACTAGCGTATATACGCAGTATTTT.

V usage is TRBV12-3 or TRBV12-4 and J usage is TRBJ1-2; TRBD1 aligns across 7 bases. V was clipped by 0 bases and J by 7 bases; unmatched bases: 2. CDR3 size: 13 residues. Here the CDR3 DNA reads TGTGCCAGCAGTTTAGCAGGGGGCTCTGGCTACACCTTC. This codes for CASSLAGGSGYTF.

The CDR3 DNA reads TGTGCCAGCAGCCAAAGAAGCCTAGCGGGAGCTTACAATGAGCAGTTCTTC. The encoded protein is CASSQRSLAGAYNEQFF. The chain is built from TRBV3-1 (or the pseudogene TRBV3-2) and TRBJ2-1; 10 bases line up with TRBD2. V shed 2 bases, J shed 4 bases, and the junction held 8 bases outside the gene matches. CDR3 length: 17 residues. Per the germline V gene, CDR1 is LGHDT and CDR2 is YNNKEL (reference sequence).

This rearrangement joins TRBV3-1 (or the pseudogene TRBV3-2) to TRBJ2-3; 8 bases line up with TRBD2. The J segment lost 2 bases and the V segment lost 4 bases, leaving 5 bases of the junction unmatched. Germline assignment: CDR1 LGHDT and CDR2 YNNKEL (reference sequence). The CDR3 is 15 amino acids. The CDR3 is CASSPLAGNTDTQYF. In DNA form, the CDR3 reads TGTGCCAGCAGCCCCTTAGCGGGGAACACAGATACGCAGTATTTT.

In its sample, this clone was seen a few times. The CDR3, as DNA: TGTGCCAGCAGCTATCACAGGGGGATAAGGTACGAGCAGTACTTC. Amino acid sequence: CASSYHRGIRYEQYF. This chain joins TRBV3-1 (or the pseudogene TRBV3-2) and TRBJ2-7; 8 bases align to TRBD1. Losses at the gene ends were 5 bases for V and 4 bases for J; bases not matched to a gene: 10. Germline CDR1 LGHDT, CDR2 YNNKEL (reference sequence). CDR3 length: 15 residues.

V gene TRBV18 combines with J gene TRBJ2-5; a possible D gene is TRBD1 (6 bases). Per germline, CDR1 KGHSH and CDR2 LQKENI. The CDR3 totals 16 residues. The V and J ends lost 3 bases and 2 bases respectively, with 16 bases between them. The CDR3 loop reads CASSPLSGTQQETQYF. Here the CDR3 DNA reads TGTGCCAGCTCACCTCTCTCCGGGACACAACAAGAGACCCAGTACTTC.